Detailed here is one TCR beta chain. These data originate in a study of blood T cell repertoires in COVID-19. Authors' methods: The assay estimated nucleated cells by amplifying reference gene primers. Repertoires were generated with immunoSEQ multiplex PCR, while TCRdb's copy carries only in-frame clones and drops some. That table is the source of V, J and clone size, and D and trimming were worked out from the DNA. The sample records a few hundred thousand clones, more than 80% being singletons. The CDR3 loop spans 16 amino acids. Trimming pared 1 base from V and 4 bases from J, leaving 14 bases between. Germline loops: CDR1 LNHDA, CDR2 SQIVND (reference sequence).

Source material: peripheral blood. This sequence joins TRBV19 and TRBJ2-1; a weak D match, TRBD2 (6 bases). The TCR sequence derives from a woman aged 30 to 39 with active or convalescent COVID-19. This chain's CDR3 is CASSIVRWEAYNEQFF. CDR3 nucleotide sequence: TGTGCCAGTAGTATAGTAAGATGGGAGGCTTACAATGAGCAGTTCTTC. The full variable domain, in which reference TRBV19 and TRBJ2-1 provide the parts outside the CDR3, is DGGITQSPKYLFRKEGQNVTLSCEQNLNHDAMYWYRQDPGQGLRLIYYSQIVNDFQKGDIAEGYSVSREKKESFPLTVTSAQKNPTAFYLCASSIVRWEAYNEQFFGPGTRLTVL.